What follows describes a single T cell receptor beta chain. Its antigen is as yet unknown. Measured with immunoSEQ multiplex PCR; TCRdb has only the in-frame clones, and not every one. The top ten clones hold 0.18% of a sample with roughly 120,000 clones, just over 90% of them seen once. The record originates from a study of graft-versus-host responses after intestinal transplantation. Study results and caveats: High graft-versus-host to host-versus-graft clonal ratios were found in allografts of patients who had graft-donor T cell macrochimerism.

This TCR came from a human donor who received an intestinal transplant. Material: unstimulated CD4+ T cells sorted from spleen or lymph node cells, obtained before intestinal transplant.

CDR3 DNA: TGTGCCAGCAGCTTGGTTGGGACAGGGTTAAGGAAAGCTTTCTTT. Its protein is CASSLVGTGLRKAFF. This rearrangement joins TRBV5-4 to TRBJ1-1; 9 nucleotides agree with TRBD1. The CDR3 consists of 15 residues. Germline assignment: CDR1 SGHNT and CDR2 YYREEE (reference sequence). V lost 0 bases, J lost 9 bases, and 9 bases stayed unmatched. Supplemented by reference TRBV5-4 and TRBJ1-1, the full variable domain reads ETGVTQSPTHLIKTRGQQVTLRCSSQSGHNTVSWYQQALGQGPQFIFQYYREEENGRGNFPPRFSGLQFPNYSSELNVNALELDDSALYLCASSLVGTGLRKAFFGQGTRLTVV.